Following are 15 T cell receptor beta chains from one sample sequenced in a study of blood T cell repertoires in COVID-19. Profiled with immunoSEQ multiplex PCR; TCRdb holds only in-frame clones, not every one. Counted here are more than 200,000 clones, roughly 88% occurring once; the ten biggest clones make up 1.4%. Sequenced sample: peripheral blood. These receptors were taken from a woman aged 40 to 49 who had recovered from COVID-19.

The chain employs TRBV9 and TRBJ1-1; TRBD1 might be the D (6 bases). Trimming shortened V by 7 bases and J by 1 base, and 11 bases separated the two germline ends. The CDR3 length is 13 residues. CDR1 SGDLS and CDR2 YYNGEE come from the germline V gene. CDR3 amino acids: CASALGANTEAFF. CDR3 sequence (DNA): TGTGCCAGCGCTTTGGGGGCGAACACTGAAGCTTTCTTT.

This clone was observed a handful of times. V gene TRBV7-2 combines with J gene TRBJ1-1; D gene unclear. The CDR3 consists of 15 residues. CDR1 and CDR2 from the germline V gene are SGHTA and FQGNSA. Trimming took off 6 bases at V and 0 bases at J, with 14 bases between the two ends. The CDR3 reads CASRPPSTMNTEAFF. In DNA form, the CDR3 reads TGTGCCAGCAGACCACCCAGTACCATGAACACTGAAGCTTTCTTT. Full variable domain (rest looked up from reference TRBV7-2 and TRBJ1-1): GAGVSQSPSNKVTEKGKDVELRCDPISGHTALYWYRQSLGQGLEFLIYFQGNSAPDKSGLPSDRFSAERTGGSVSTLTIQRTQQEDSAVYLCASRPPSTMNTEAFFGQGTRLTVV.

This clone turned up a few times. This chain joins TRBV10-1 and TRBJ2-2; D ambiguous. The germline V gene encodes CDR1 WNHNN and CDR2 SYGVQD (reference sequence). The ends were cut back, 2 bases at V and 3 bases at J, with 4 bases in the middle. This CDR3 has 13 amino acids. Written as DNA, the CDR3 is TGCGCCAGCAGTGAGACTGACACCGGGGAGCTGTTTTTT. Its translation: CASSETDTGELFF.

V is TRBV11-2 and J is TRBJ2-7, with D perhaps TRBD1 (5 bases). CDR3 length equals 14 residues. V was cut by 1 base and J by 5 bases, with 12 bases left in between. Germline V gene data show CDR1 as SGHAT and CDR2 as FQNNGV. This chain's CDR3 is CASSLVVQGHEQYF. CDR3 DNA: TGTGCCAGCAGCTTAGTCGTCCAGGGCCACGAGCAGTACTTC.

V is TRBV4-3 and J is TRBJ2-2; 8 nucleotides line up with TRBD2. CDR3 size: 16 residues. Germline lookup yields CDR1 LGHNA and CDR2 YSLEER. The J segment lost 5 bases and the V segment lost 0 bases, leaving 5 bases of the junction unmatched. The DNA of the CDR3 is TGCGCCAGCAGCCAAGAGCGGGGGGTTTGGACCGGGGAGCTGTTTTTT. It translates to CASSQERGVWTGELFF.

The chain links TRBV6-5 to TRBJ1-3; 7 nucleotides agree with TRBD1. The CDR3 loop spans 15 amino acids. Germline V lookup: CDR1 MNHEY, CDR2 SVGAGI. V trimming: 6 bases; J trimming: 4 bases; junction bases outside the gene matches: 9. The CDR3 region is CASSFDRASGNTIYF. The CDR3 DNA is TGTGCCAGCAGCTTCGACAGGGCCAGCGGAAACACCATATATTTT.

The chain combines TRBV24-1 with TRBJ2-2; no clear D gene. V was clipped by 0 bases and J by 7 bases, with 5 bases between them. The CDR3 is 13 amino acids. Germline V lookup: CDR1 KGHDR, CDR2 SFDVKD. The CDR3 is CATSDLYGGELFF. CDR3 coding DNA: TGTGCCACCAGTGATTTGTACGGCGGGGAGCTGTTTTTT.

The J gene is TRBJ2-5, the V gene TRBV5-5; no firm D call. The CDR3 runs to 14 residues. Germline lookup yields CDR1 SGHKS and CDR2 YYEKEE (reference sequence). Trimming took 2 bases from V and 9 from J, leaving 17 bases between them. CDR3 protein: CASSLASTPWSQYF. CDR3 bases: TGTGCCAGCAGCTTAGCCTCGACTCCTTGGTCCCAGTACTTC.

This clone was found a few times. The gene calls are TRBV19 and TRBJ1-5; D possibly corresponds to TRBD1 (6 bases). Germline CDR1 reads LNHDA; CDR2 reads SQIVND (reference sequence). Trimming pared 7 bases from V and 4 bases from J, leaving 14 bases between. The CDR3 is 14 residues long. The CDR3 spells CASKTTGRNQPQHF. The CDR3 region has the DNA TGTGCCAGTAAAACCACAGGGCGTAATCAGCCCCAGCATTTT.

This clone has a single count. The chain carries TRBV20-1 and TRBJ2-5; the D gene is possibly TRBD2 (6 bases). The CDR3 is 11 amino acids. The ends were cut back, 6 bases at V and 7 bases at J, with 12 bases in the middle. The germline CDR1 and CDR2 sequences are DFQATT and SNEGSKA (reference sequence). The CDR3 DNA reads TGCAGTGCCGAGCGCGGGGTGACCCAGTACTTC. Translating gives CSAERGVTQYF.

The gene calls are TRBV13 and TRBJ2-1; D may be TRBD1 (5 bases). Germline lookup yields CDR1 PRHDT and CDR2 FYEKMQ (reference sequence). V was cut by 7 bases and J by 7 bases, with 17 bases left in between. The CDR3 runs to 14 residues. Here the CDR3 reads CASNQGNLQNEQFF. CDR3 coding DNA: TGTGCCAGCAATCAGGGTAACCTCCAAAATGAGCAGTTCTTC.

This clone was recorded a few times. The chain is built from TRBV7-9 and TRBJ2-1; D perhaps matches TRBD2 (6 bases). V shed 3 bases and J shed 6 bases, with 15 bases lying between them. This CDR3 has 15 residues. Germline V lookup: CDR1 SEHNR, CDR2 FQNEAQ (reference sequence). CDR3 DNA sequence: TGTGCCAGCAGCTTTATCAACGGGGGTGGCAATGAGCAGTTCTTC. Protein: CASSFINGGGNEQFF.

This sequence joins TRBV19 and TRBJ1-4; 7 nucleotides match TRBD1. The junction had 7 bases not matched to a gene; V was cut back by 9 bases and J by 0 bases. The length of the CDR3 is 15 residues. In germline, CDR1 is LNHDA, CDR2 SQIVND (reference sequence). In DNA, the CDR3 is TGTGCCAGCGGGACAGCCACCGCAACTAATGAAAAACTGTTTTTT. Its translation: CASGTATATNEKLFF.

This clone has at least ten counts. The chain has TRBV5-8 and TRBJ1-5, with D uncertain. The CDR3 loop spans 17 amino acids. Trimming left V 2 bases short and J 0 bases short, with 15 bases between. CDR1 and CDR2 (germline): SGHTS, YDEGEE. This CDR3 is CASSFDSGSYSNQPQHF. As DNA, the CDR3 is TGTGCCAGCAGCTTTGACTCGGGGTCATATAGCAATCAGCCCCAGCATTTT.

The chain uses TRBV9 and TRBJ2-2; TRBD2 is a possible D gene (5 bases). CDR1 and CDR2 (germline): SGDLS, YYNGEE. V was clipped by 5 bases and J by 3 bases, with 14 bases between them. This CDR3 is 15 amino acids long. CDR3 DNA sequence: TGTGCCAGCAGTGGTTCGTTGGGAGACACCGGGGAGCTGTTTTTT. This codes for CASSGSLGDTGELFF.